The present T cell receptor beta chain was sequenced within a study of cytomegalovirus exposure and HLA in healthy donors. At the level of the study: Ancestry clustering placed roughly 86% of about 400 genotyped donors in the Caucasian-associated cluster.

The PCR was carried out with 60 Vbeta primers and 13 Jbeta primers. Original handling: Later, an analysis found about 80 million unique TCR beta chains, and about 10 million of these were shared. Some clones are missing from TCRdb's copy, which holds only in-frame ones; the method was immunoSEQ multiplex PCR. V and J calls and clone size are as listed in that table; D and trimming were resolved from the DNA. The data hold about 120,000 clones, with 60% to 75% observed a single time. Per the germline V gene, CDR1 is SGHTA and CDR2 is FQGTGA. CDR3 length: 17 residues. V was pared by 5 bases and J by 3 bases, with 23 bases between.

The material sequenced was PBMCs. This sequence joins TRBV7-3 and TRBJ2-7, with a tentative D call TRBD2 (6 bases). This receptor was identified in a woman aged 40 to 50 in good health and CMV-seropositive. DNA for the CDR3: TGTGCCAGCAGCGACGCTGCGGGGCCAGGCGATCTCTACGAGCAGTACTTC. It specifies CASSDAAGPGDLYEQYF.